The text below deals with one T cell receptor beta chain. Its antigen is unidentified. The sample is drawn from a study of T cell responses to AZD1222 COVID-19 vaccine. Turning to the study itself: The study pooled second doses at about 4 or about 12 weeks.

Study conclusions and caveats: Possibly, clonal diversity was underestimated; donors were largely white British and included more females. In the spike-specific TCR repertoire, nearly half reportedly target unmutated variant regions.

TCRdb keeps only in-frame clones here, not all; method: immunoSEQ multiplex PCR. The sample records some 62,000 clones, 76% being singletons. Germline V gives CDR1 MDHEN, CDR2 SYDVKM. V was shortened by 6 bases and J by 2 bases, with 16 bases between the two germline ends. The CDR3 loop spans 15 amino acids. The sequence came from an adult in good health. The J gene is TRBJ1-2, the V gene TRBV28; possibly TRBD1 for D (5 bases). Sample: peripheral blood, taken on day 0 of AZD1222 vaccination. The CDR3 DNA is TGTGCCAGCAGCCCCCCCGGGACGGGCAACTATGGCTACACCTTC. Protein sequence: CASSPPGTGNYGYTF.